The 2 T cell receptor beta chains listed next were all sequenced from one sample in a study of identifying expanded T cells in peripheral blood. Clones were read by immunoSEQ multiplex PCR, and TCRdb kept only the in-frame ones, dropping some. The repertoire holds tens of thousands of clones, around 83% seen once, with around a fifth in the top ten. Sequencing used blood. Receptors originate from a person between 18 and 70 years old in good health.

The chain employs TRBV30 and TRBJ1-1, with D unresolved. Germline CDR1 GTSNPN, CDR2 SVGIG (reference sequence). CDR3 length equals 14 residues. Trimming stripped 1 base from V and 0 bases from J, with 9 bases between. CDR3 DNA sequence: TGTGCCTGGAGTGGGAACCCGGTGAACACTGAAGCTTTCTTT. Translation: CAWSGNPVNTEAFF.

This sequence joins TRBV27 and TRBJ1-4, with D perhaps TRBD1 (6 bases). V lost 3 bases and J 2 bases, leaving 10 bases between the germline ends. This CDR3 has 15 residues. Germline CDR1 reads MNHEY; CDR2 reads SMNVEV (reference sequence). The CDR3 here is CASSLGGATNEKLFF. The CDR3 DNA reads as TGTGCCAGCAGTTTGGGGGGGGCCACTAATGAAAAACTGTTTTTT.